The 25 T cell receptor beta chains listed next were all sequenced from one sample in a study of neurological immune-mediated disorders. A single record per CDR3 protein comes from TCRdb applying MiXCR to the 5' RACE reads. Here the sample spans over 65,000 distinct CDR3 sequences, 2.5% to 3% being singletons. Sequencing used PBMCs. The origin of the receptors is a woman between 25 and 40 years old with multiple sclerosis.

This clonotype was counted only a few times. A much bigger clone sits one base away, suggesting this may be a read error. The gene calls are TRBV29-1 and TRBJ1-1; D is perhaps TRBD1 (5 bases). Germline CDR1 SQVTM, CDR2 ANQGSEA. The CDR3 is 10 residues long. V gave up 7 bases and J gave up 8 bases, with 11 bases separating them. DNA for the CDR3: TGCAGCGCGAAAGGGGCCGAAGCTTTCTTT. Its protein is CSAKGAEAFF.

This clonotype was picked up many times. The chain uses TRBV5-1 and TRBJ2-7; the match to TRBD1 covers 8 bases. J gave up 1 base and V 2 bases, and 5 bases lay outside the gene matches. In germline, CDR1 is SGHRS, CDR2 YFSETQ. This CDR3 is 15 amino acids long. CDR3 DNA sequence: TGCGCCAGCAGCTTTGGACAGGGAACTTCCTACGAGCAGTACTTC. It encodes CASSFGQGTSYEQYF.

Many counts were recorded for this clonotype. The chain's CDR3 is CASSSLLGPGGRNEQFF. The CDR3 nucleotides read TGCGCCAGCAGCTCGTTGCTAGGTCCAGGGGGCAGGAATGAGCAGTTCTTC. The chain carries TRBV5-1 and TRBJ2-1; the match to TRBD1 covers 8 bases. This CDR3 contains 17 residues. The V gene's germline CDR1 is SGHRS and CDR2 YFSETQ. The junction had 15 bases not matched to a gene; V was cut back by 3 bases and J by 7 bases.

This clonotype was observed at least ten times. The chain recombines TRBV7-2 with TRBJ2-2; 13 bases agree with TRBD2. V lost 5 bases and J lost 4; bases outside the gene matches: 4. Germline CDR1 reads SGHTA; CDR2 reads FQGNSA. This CDR3 comprises 16 residues. CDR3 nucleotide sequence: TGTGCCAGCAGCGTAACTAGCGGGAGGGCCACCGGGGAGCTGTTTTTT. Protein sequence: CASSVTSGRATGELFF.

This clonotype was recorded at least ten times. This rearrangement joins TRBV9 to TRBJ2-7; possible D gene TRBD2, 5 bases. Trimming pared 0 bases from V and 3 bases from J, leaving 13 bases between. Germline CDR1 reads SGDLS; CDR2 reads YYNGEE. CDR3 length: 15 residues. CDR3 nucleotide sequence: TGTGCCAGCAGCGTAGAAGCGGAGTCCTACTACGAGCAGTACTTC. Its protein product is CASSVEAESYYEQYF. The full variable domain, in which reference TRBV9 and TRBJ2-7 provide the parts outside the CDR3, is DSGVTQTPKHLITATGQRVTLRCSPRSGDLSVYWYQQSLDQGLQFLIQYYNGEERAKGNILERFSAQQFPDLHSELNLSSLELGDSALYFCASSVEAESYYEQYFGPGTRLTVT.

This clonotype came up many times. The V call is TRBV27, the J call TRBJ2-1, with 11 bases lining up with TRBD2. The length of the CDR3 is 15 residues. Germline CDR1 is MNHEY and CDR2 is SMNVEV (reference sequence). Trimming removed 6 bases from V and 4 bases from J; junction bases left unmatched: 5. The CDR3: CASRLRLAGYNEQFF. For the CDR3, the DNA is TGTGCCAGCAGACTTCGACTAGCGGGGTACAATGAGCAGTTCTTC.

This clonotype has just a few counts. One base away lies a much larger clone, so this may be a sequencing read error. J is TRBJ1-1 and V is TRBV18; D call uncertain. CDR3 size: 14 residues. The V and J ends lost 7 bases and 3 bases respectively, with 15 bases between them. The V gene's germline CDR1 is KGHSH and CDR2 LQKENI. The CDR3 here is CASYRAEGYTEAFF. DNA of the CDR3: TGTGCCAGCTACCGAGCAGAGGGCTACACTGAAGCTTTCTTT.

This clonotype showed up many times. The gene calls are TRBV5-6 and TRBJ2-7, with 12 positions matching TRBD2. V gave up 7 bases and J gave up 3 bases; unmatched junction bases: 8. Germline assignment: CDR1 SGHDT and CDR2 YYEEEE. The CDR3 consists of 15 residues. Written as DNA, the CDR3 is TGTGCCAGCGGGAGACTAGCGGGAGAATTCTACGAGCAGTACTTC. Residues: CASGRLAGEFYEQYF.

This clonotype was detected many times. The CDR3 coding sequence is TGTGCCAGCAGTAGGGACAGGGTGGCCCCCCGAAGAGGGGAGCTGTTTTTT. It codes for CASSRDRVAPRRGELFF. The genes are TRBV2 and TRBJ2-2, with 9 bases lining up with TRBD1. The CDR3 covers 17 residues. With 5 bases clipped from V and 8 bases from J, the junction kept 15 bases outside the gene matches. Germline CDR1 and CDR2: SNHLY and FYNNEI. The whole variable domain, remainder taken from reference TRBV2 and TRBJ2-2, is EPEVTQTPSHQVTQMGQEVILRCVPISNHLYFYWYRQILGQKVEFLVSFYNNEISEKSEIFDDQFSVERPDGSNFTLKIRSTKLEDSAMYFCASSRDRVAPRRGELFFGEGSRLTVL.

This clonotype was recorded many times. The chain has TRBV27 and TRBJ2-2, with TRBD2 as a possible D gene (5 bases). V was pared by 5 bases and J by 0 bases, with 19 bases between. CDR1 and CDR2 (germline): MNHEY, SMNVEV (reference sequence). The CDR3 sequence is 18 residues long. The CDR3 region is CASSPGTGKPPNTGELFF. The DNA of the CDR3 is TGTGCCAGCAGTCCCGGCACGGGAAAACCTCCGAACACCGGGGAGCTGTTTTTT.

In this sample, this clonotype turned up many times. The chain carries TRBV7-8 and TRBJ2-7; 7 bases line up with TRBD1. Germline values: CDR1 SGHVS, CDR2 FQNEAQ. The J segment lost 4 bases and the V segment lost 5 bases, leaving 8 bases of the junction unmatched. The CDR3 totals 14 residues. The CDR3 protein is CASSPHGTAYEQYF. The CDR3 DNA is TGTGCCAGCAGCCCGCATGGGACAGCTTACGAGCAGTACTTC.

In its sample, this clonotype was seen many times. The chain combines TRBV6-2 or TRBV6-3 with TRBJ2-1; 7 bases align to TRBD2. J lost 9 bases, V lost 8 bases, and 13 bases had no gene match. This CDR3 has 14 amino acids. The germline V gene encodes CDR1 MNHEY and CDR2 SVGEGT. The CDR3 spells CASAIGLVGGEQFF. CDR3 DNA: TGTGCCAGCGCCATCGGACTAGTTGGGGGTGAGCAGTTCTTC.

This clonotype was seen ten or more times. This chain uses TRBV19 with TRBJ2-7; 7 nucleotides match TRBD1. The CDR3 is 13 amino acids. The V segment lost 6 bases and the J segment 7 bases; nucleotides outside the gene matches: 9. The germline V gene has CDR1 LNHDA and CDR2 SQIVND (reference sequence). CDR3 sequence: CASSRDSNPEQYF. Here the CDR3 DNA reads TGTGCCAGTAGCCGGGACAGTAATCCGGAGCAGTACTTC.

This clonotype was seen many times. V is TRBV28 and J is TRBJ1-2; D uncertain. CDR1 MDHEN and CDR2 SYDVKM come from the germline V gene. The ends were cut back, 3 bases at V and 3 bases at J, with 8 bases in the middle. The CDR3 consists of 13 residues. CDR3 protein: CASSFTWDYGYTF. For the CDR3, the DNA is TGTGCCAGCAGTTTCACATGGGACTATGGCTACACCTTC.

In this sample, this clonotype turned up many times. The chain has TRBV7-9 and TRBJ2-1, with 10 bases matching TRBD1. Germline values: CDR1 SEHNR, CDR2 FQNEAQ (reference sequence). The CDR3 totals 15 residues. J was trimmed by 8 bases and V by 3 bases; bases with no gene match: 7. CDR3 in amino acids: CASSFGTGVGDEQFF. The CDR3 DNA sequence: TGTGCCAGCAGCTTCGGGACAGGGGTAGGTGATGAGCAGTTCTTC.

There are many counts of this clonotype. CDR3 nucleotide sequence: TGCAGTGCAGGAGGTCACGGACCCCAGCATTTT. The encoded protein is CSAGGHGPQHF. The chain couples TRBV20-1 to TRBJ1-5; D ambiguous. V gave up 6 bases and J gave up 10 bases, with 13 bases separating them. The CDR3 consists of 11 residues. Germline V gene sequence: CDR1 DFQATT, CDR2 SNEGSKA (reference sequence).

This clonotype showed up many times. The chain carries TRBV19 and TRBJ2-4, with D possibly being TRBD1 or TRBD2 (5 bases each). The CDR3 runs to 14 residues. Trimming took 6 bases from V and 0 from J, leaving 9 bases between them. Looked up from germline, CDR1 is LNHDA and CDR2 is SQIVND (reference sequence). CDR3 loop: CASREGLAKNIQYF. The CDR3, as DNA: TGTGCCAGTAGAGAGGGGCTAGCCAAAAACATTCAGTACTTC. The full variable domain, with the rest looked up from reference TRBV19 and TRBJ2-4, is DGGITQSPKYLFRKEGQNVTLSCEQNLNHDAMYWYRQDPGQGLRLIYYSQIVNDFQKGDIAEGYSVSREKKESFPLTVTSAQKNPTAFYLCASREGLAKNIQYFGAGTRLSVL.

There are many counts of this clonotype. This rearrangement joins TRBV5-1 to TRBJ2-1; D possibly corresponds to TRBD2 (6 bases). CDR3 length: 13 amino acids. Trimming stripped 3 bases from V and 8 bases from J, with 12 bases between. Per germline, CDR1 SGHRS and CDR2 YFSETQ. In DNA form, the CDR3 reads TGCGCCAGCAGCTCGAGCGCGGGATATGAGCAGTTCTTC. As protein: CASSSSAGYEQFF.

This clonotype was seen at least ten times. The rearrangement uses TRBV6-5 and TRBJ1-5, with a tentative D call TRBD1 (5 bases). The CDR3 extends over 14 amino acids. The V and J ends lost 5 bases and 7 bases respectively, with 15 bases between them. Per germline, CDR1 MNHEY and CDR2 SVGAGI. The CDR3 nucleotides read TGTGCCAGCAGTACACTAGGGGCTCGGCAGCCCCAGCATTTT. Translating it yields CASSTLGARQPQHF.

There are many counts of this clonotype. This chain uses TRBV12-3 or TRBV12-4 with TRBJ2-5; D not resolved. The V and J ends lost 2 bases and 5 bases respectively, with 15 bases between them. The CDR3 loop spans 15 amino acids. CDR3 protein: CASSLRVEGWETQYF. CDR3 bases: TGTGCCAGCAGTTTAAGGGTCGAAGGGTGGGAGACCCAGTACTTC.

Many counts were recorded for this clonotype. The chain has TRBV6-5 and TRBJ2-2; D is uncertain. The CDR3 runs 16 residues. The V end lost 0 bases, the J end lost 4 bases, and 12 bases lay between the germline ends. Germline V gives CDR1 MNHEY, CDR2 SVGAGI. This CDR3 is CASSYSRAPGTGELFF. CDR3 nucleotide sequence: TGTGCCAGCAGTTACTCTCGCGCCCCGGGCACCGGGGAGCTGTTTTTT.

This clonotype was found many times. The chain couples TRBV5-1 to TRBJ1-1, with TRBD1 matching over 9 bases. The germline gives CDR1 SGHRS, CDR2 YFSETQ. The CDR3 is made up of 15 amino acids. With V trimmed by 4 bases and J by 6 bases, 10 bases remained unmatched. The CDR3 region is CASSRIQQGAAEAFF. The CDR3 DNA sequence: TGCGCCAGCAGCCGAATCCAACAGGGGGCGGCTGAAGCTTTCTTT. Variable domain in full (rest from reference TRBV5-1 and TRBJ1-1): KAGVTQTPRYLIKTRGQQVTLSCSPISGHRSVSWYQQTPGQGLQFLFEYFSETQRNKGNFPGRFSGRQFSNSRSEMNVSTLELGDSALYLCASSRIQQGAAEAFFGQGTRLTVV.

This clonotype has ten or more counts. This sequence joins TRBV7-9 and TRBJ1-1; D gene ambiguous. Trimming removed 1 base from V and 0 bases from J, with 6 bases in between. The CDR3 is 14 amino acids. Germline V lookup: CDR1 SEHNR, CDR2 FQNEAQ (reference sequence). The CDR3 region is CASSLEGMNTEAFF. For the CDR3, the DNA is TGTGCCAGCAGCTTAGAGGGTATGAACACTGAAGCTTTCTTT.

In this sample, this clonotype turned up many times. The rearrangement links TRBV5-1 to TRBJ2-2, with TRBD2 identical over 7 bases. J lost 2 bases, V lost 3 bases, and 10 bases had no gene match. CDR3 length: 17 residues. Germline CDR1 SGHRS, CDR2 YFSETQ. The CDR3 DNA reads TGCGCCAGCAGCTGGCCCGGGCTAGCGGATAACACCGGGGAGCTGTTTTTT. This codes for CASSWPGLADNTGELFF.

This clonotype was observed at least ten times. The chain employs TRBV6-5 and TRBJ1-1; maybe TRBD1 (6 bases). V lost 6 bases and J lost 3, with 14 bases in between. Germline CDR1 MNHEY, CDR2 SVGAGI. There are 14 residues in the CDR3. The CDR3 sequence is CASSPTGRDTEAFF. The DNA for the CDR3 is TGTGCCAGCAGCCCAACAGGGAGGGACACTGAAGCTTTCTTT.